One and the same sample provided the 20 T cell receptor beta chains below, sequenced in a study of blood T cell repertoires in COVID-19. Only in-frame clones appear in the TCRdb table, and some are missing; sequencing was by immunoSEQ multiplex PCR. The table includes about 370,000 clones, about 90% detected once. The sequencing sample was made of peripheral blood. These receptor sequences come from a woman in her twenties or thirties with COVID-19, enrolled during active disease.

The chain recombines TRBV12-5 with TRBJ2-4, with TRBD2 identical over 10 bases. This CDR3 spans 17 amino acids. The germline V gene has CDR1 LGHNT and CDR2 FRNRAP. With 1 base clipped from V and 4 bases from J, the junction kept 7 bases outside the gene matches. CDR3 sequence (DNA): TGTGCTAGTGGTTTGGGTGGACTAGCGGATGGAAAAAACATTCAGTACTTC. It translates to CASGLGGLADGKNIQYF.

The rearrangement uses TRBV2 and TRBJ2-3, with D possibly TRBD1 on 7 matching bases. This CDR3 is 16 amino acids long. Trimming removed 5 bases at V and 4 bases at J, with 19 bases between. Per the germline V gene, CDR1 is SNHLY and CDR2 is FYNNEI. CDR3 protein: CASSKQAGGLSDTQYF. The DNA for the CDR3 is TGTGCCAGCAGTAAGCAGGCAGGGGGGCTGTCAGATACGCAGTATTTT.

This clone was detected only once. The chain joins TRBV7-9 to TRBJ2-5; TRBD1 might be the D (5 bases). Germline V gene data show CDR1 as SEHNR and CDR2 as FQNEAQ (reference sequence). CDR3 size: 15 residues. V shed 1 base and J shed 5 bases, with 14 bases lying between them. CDR3 residues: CASSLVMAGQETQYF. In DNA form, the CDR3 reads TGTGCCAGCAGCTTAGTAATGGCAGGGCAGGAGACCCAGTACTTC.

The rearrangement links TRBV5-4 to TRBJ2-5; a possible D gene is TRBD1 (5 bases). V was pared by 0 bases and J by 2 bases, with 11 bases between. This CDR3 is 15 amino acids long. Germline V lookup: CDR1 SGHNT, CDR2 YYREEE (reference sequence). In DNA, the CDR3 is TGTGCCAGCAGCTTGGGACCAGGGCCTCAAGAGACCCAGTACTTC. Its translation: CASSLGPGPQETQYF.

The CDR3 loop is CACTRRPGETQYF. The DNA for the CDR3 is TGTGCCTGCACTCGCCGGCCGGGGGAGACCCAGTACTTC. V is TRBV30 and J is TRBJ2-5, with D possibly matching TRBD2 (5 bases). Germline assignment: CDR1 GTSNPN and CDR2 SVGIG (reference sequence). The CDR3 has 13 amino acids. V was cut by 6 bases and J by 5 bases, with 16 bases left in between.

The rearrangement uses TRBV11-3 and TRBJ1-2; 7 bases fit TRBD1. Per the germline V gene, CDR1 is SGHNT and CDR2 is YENEEA. The CDR3 has 13 residues. V shed 4 bases and J 4 bases; nucleotides not matched to a gene: 3. The CDR3 bases are TGTGCCAGCAGCTGGGGACAGCCCTATGGCTACACCTTC. Translated: CASSWGQPYGYTF.

This clone was found once. Here the CDR3 DNA reads TGTGCCAGCAGCCTGCGGACAGGGAACACTGAAGCTTTCTTT. It is translated as CASSLRTGNTEAFF. V is TRBV7-8 and J is TRBJ1-1; 7 bases agree with TRBD1. This CDR3 is built from 14 residues. CDR1 and CDR2 (germline): SGHVS, FQNEAQ. Trimming removed 5 bases from V and 1 base from J; junction bases left unmatched: 4.

V usage is TRBV7-9 and J usage is TRBJ2-7, with 10 positions matching TRBD1. The germline CDR1 and CDR2 sequences are SEHNR and FQNEAQ (reference sequence). The CDR3 loop spans 15 amino acids. V gave up 5 bases and J gave up 5 bases; unmatched junction bases: 9. CDR3 DNA: TGTGCCAGCAGCCCGGGAGGGACAGGGGTGGACGAGCAGTACTTC. Translated: CASSPGGTGVDEQYF.

Here the CDR3 reads CASSTGQLNTIYF. The CDR3 coding sequence is TGTGCCAGCAGCACTGGACAGTTAAACACCATATATTTT. The genes are TRBV11-3 and TRBJ1-3; maybe TRBD1 (6 bases). The V and J ends lost 5 bases and 6 bases respectively, with 11 bases between them. CDR1 and CDR2 from the germline V gene are SGHNT and YENEEA. The CDR3 runs to 13 residues.

The chain employs TRBV5-5 and TRBJ2-7; 8 nucleotides agree with TRBD2. CDR1 is SGHKS and CDR2 is YYEKEE in the germline V gene (reference sequence). Trimming took 2 bases from V and 8 from J; bases not matched to a gene: 6. This CDR3 is 13 amino acids long. The CDR3 is CASSFGGALKQYV. For the CDR3, the DNA is TGTGCCAGCAGCTTCGGGGGGGCGCTTAAGCAGTACGTC.

V is TRBV9 and J is TRBJ2-3, with 7 bases fitting TRBD2. CDR1 and CDR2 from the germline V gene are SGDLS and YYNGEE. J gave up 0 bases and V 4 bases, and 5 bases lay outside the gene matches. CDR3 length: 15 amino acids. The CDR3 reads CASSPGTTSTDTQYF. The CDR3 coding sequence is TGTGCCAGCAGCCCAGGGACTACTAGCACAGATACGCAGTATTTT.

The CDR3 spells CASSQDLAGGVRWEQFF. CDR3 in DNA: TGTGCCAGCAGCCAAGACCTAGCGGGAGGTGTTCGGTGGGAGCAGTTCTTC. The chain links TRBV3-1 (or the pseudogene TRBV3-2) to TRBJ2-1, with TRBD2 matching 11 bases. Per germline, CDR1 LGHDT and CDR2 YNNKEL (reference sequence). Trimming removed 0 bases from V and 10 bases from J; junction bases left unmatched: 11. The CDR3 extends over 17 amino acids.

This CDR3 is CASSISGTGAYNEQFF. The DNA of the CDR3 is TGCGCCAGCAGCATTTCCGGGACAGGGGCCTACAATGAGCAGTTCTTC. The genes are TRBV5-1 and TRBJ2-1; TRBD1 agrees at 10 bases. This CDR3 has 16 residues. V lost 4 bases, J lost 2 bases, and 6 bases stayed unmatched. Germline CDR1 is SGHRS and CDR2 is YFSETQ.

This chain uses TRBV12-3 or TRBV12-4 with TRBJ2-5; the D gene is possibly TRBD2 (5 bases). Deletions cut 6 bases from V and 4 bases from J, with 12 bases between. The CDR3 consists of 13 residues. The CDR3 bases are TGTGCCAGCAGCCCGAAAGCGGTAGAGACCCAGTACTTC. Its protein product is CASSPKAVETQYF.

This rearrangement joins TRBV2 to TRBJ2-2; no clear D gene. The germline CDR1 and CDR2 sequences are SNHLY and FYNNEI. V was shortened by 4 bases and J by 5 bases, with 11 bases between the two germline ends. The CDR3 sequence is 14 residues long. The chain's CDR3 is CASSAPTATGELFF. In DNA form, the CDR3 reads TGTGCCAGCAGTGCCCCGACTGCGACCGGGGAGCTGTTTTTT.

The genes are TRBV6-5 and TRBJ2-6, with TRBD2 matching 8 bases. The germline CDR1 and CDR2 sequences are MNHEY and SVGAGI. The CDR3 totals 16 residues. Trimming removed 2 bases from V and 0 bases from J; junction bases left unmatched: 0. The CDR3 DNA sequence: TGTGCCAGCAGTTACAGCGGGGGCTCTGGGGCCAACGTCCTGACTTTC. Its protein product is CASSYSGGSGANVLTF.

The CDR3 DNA is TGTGCCAGCAGCCAAGGATGGCCCGACAGGGACAATCAGCCCCAGCATTTT. Translation: CASSQGWPDRDNQPQHF. This chain uses TRBV3-1 (or the pseudogene TRBV3-2) with TRBJ1-5; TRBD1 agrees at 7 bases. V lost 1 base to trimming and J lost 3 bases; unmatched junction nucleotides: 9. Germline CDR1 LGHDT, CDR2 YNNKEL (reference sequence). The CDR3 has 17 amino acids.

This chain joins TRBV20-1 and TRBJ2-5, with 11 bases aligning to TRBD1. Germline CDR1 and CDR2: DFQATT and SNEGSKA (reference sequence). V was pared by 3 bases and J by 3 bases, with 6 bases of the junction left unmatched. CDR3 length: 15 residues. CDR3 coding DNA: TGCAGTGCTAGTGAGGACAGGGGGCTTAAAGAGACCCAGTACTTC. This translates into CSASEDRGLKETQYF.

The chain has TRBV2 and TRBJ2-5, with 14 bases matching TRBD2. CDR3 length: 15 residues. Germline V lookup: CDR1 SNHLY, CDR2 FYNNEI. Trimming took 4 bases from V and 3 from J; bases not matched to a gene: 1. CDR3 nucleotides: TGTGCCAGCAGTGGGGGACTAGCGGGAGAAGAGACCCAGTACTTC. This codes for CASSGGLAGEETQYF.

This clone was seen only once. The gene calls are TRBV19 and TRBJ2-7; 11 bases match TRBD1. The length of the CDR3 is 15 residues. Germline CDR1 is LNHDA and CDR2 is SQIVND (reference sequence). V was clipped by 6 bases and J by 1 base; unmatched bases: 5. The CDR3 loop is CASSRTGGESYEQYV. The CDR3 coding sequence is TGTGCCAGTAGCCGGACAGGGGGCGAGTCCTACGAGCAGTACGTC.